This T cell receptor (beta chain) was documented in a study of early T cells in non-severe SARS-CoV-2 infection. Study information: The chains were unpaired, and the sequenced material was bulk RNA from unsorted whole blood.

cDNA molecules, individually, were tagged with unique molecular identifiers. TCRdb fed the 5' RACE reads into MiXCR, producing one record per CDR3 protein. In the table there are approximately 75,000 distinct CDR3 sequences, roughly 14% of which are singletons. Remarks on this clonotype: Its antigen is undetermined.

Germline V gene data show CDR1 as DFQATT and CDR2 as SNEGSKA (reference sequence). The CDR3 is 13 residues long. Trimming pared 8 bases from V and 1 base from J, leaving 14 bases between. Study-level findings and limits: VDJdb-based annotation leaned toward anti-spike CD8 responses and missed private and CD4 specificities.

The material sequenced was whole blood, taken at baseline. J is TRBJ1-1 and V is TRBV20-1, with D perhaps matching TRBD1 (6 bases). The TCR comes from an adult who was a healthcare worker with PCR-confirmed SARS-CoV-2 infection or an uninfected control (not recorded which). The CDR3 nucleotides are TGCAGTTTGGGGGACACTCGGAACACTGAAGCTTTCTTT. Translated: CSLGDTRNTEAFF.